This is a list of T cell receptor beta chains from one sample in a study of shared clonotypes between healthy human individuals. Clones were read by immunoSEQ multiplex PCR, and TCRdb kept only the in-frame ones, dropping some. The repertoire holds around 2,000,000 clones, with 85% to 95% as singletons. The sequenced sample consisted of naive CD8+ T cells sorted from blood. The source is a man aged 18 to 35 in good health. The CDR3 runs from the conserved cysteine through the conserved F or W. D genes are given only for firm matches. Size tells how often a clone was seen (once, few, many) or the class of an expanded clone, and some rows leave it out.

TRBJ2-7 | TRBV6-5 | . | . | CASSPLASNEQYF | TGTGCCAGCAGTCCCCTGGCGTCGAACGAGCAGTACTTC
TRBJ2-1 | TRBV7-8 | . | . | CASSLGLGPGEQFF | TGTGCCAGCAGCTTAGGACTCGGGCCCGGTGAGCAGTTCTTC
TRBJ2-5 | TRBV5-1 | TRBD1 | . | CASSLLGQGIETQYF | TGCGCCAGCAGCTTGTTGGGACAGGGCATCGAGACCCAGTACTTC
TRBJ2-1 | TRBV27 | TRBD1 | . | CASSLTGTYNEQFF | TGTGCCAGCAGTTTGACAGGGACCTACAATGAGCAGTTCTTC
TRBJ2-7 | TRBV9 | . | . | CASSVGSSIYEQYF | TGTGCCAGCAGCGTAGGTAGTAGCATTTACGAGCAGTACTTC
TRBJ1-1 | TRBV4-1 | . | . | CASNPTPGNKWEAFF | TGCGCCAGCAACCCTACTCCGGGAAATAAATGGGAAGCTTTCTTT
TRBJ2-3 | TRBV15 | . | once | CATDRGSGDTQYF | TGTGCCACCGATCGAGGGTCGGGAGATACGCAGTATTTT
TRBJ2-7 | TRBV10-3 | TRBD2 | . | CAISGGTSGSEQYF | TGTGCCATCAGTGGGGGGACTAGCGGGAGCGAGCAGTACTTC
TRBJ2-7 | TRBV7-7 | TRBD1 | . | CASRKDRGFYEQYF | TGTGCTAGCAGGAAGGACAGGGGCTTTTACGAGCAGTACTTC
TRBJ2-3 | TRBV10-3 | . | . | CAISEQRADTQYF | TGTGCCATCAGTGAGCAGCGCGCGGATACGCAGTATTTT
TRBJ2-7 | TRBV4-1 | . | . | CASSQDVGVSEPSANVHEQYF | TGCGCCAGCAGCCAAGATGTGGGGGTGAGCGAGCCCAGCGCGAACGTCCACGAGCAGTACTTC
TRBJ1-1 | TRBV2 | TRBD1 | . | CASSEGQGAMNTEAFF | TGTGCCAGCAGTGAGGGACAGGGGGCGATGAACACTGAAGCTTTCTTT
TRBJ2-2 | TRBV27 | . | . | CASSLAPPPTTGELFF | TGTGCCAGTAGTCTTGCTCCGCCTCCCACCACCGGGGAGCTGTTTTTT
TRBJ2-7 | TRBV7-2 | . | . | CASSLGPGSYEQYF | TGTGCCAGCAGCTTAGGGCCGGGCTCCTACGAGCAGTACTTC
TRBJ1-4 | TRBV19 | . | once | CASTTGPGGLFF | TGTGCCAGTACCACGGGACCCGGGGGCCTGTTTTTT
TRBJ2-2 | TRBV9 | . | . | CASSVEGELFF | TGTGCCAGCAGCGTAGAGGGAGAGCTGTTTTTT
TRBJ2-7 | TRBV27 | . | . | CASSLDFTYEQYF | TGTGCCAGCAGTTTGGACTTCACCTACGAGCAGTACTTC
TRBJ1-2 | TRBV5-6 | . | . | CASSFGATYGYTF | TGTGCCAGCAGCTTCGGGGCCACCTATGGCTACACCTTC
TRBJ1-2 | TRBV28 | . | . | CASSLTRHSAGYTF | TGTGCCAGCAGTTTAACACGTCACTCCGCGGGCTACACCTTC
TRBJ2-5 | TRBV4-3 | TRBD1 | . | CASSQDQGALSETQYF | TGCGCCAGCAGCCAAGACCAGGGGGCGCTGAGTGAGACCCAGTACTTC
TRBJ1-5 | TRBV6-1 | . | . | CASSDLTNQPQHF | TGTGCCAGCAGTGATCTTACCAATCAGCCCCAGCATTTT
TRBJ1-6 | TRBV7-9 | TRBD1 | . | CASSSTRDSPNSPLHF | TGTGCCAGCAGCTCAACTCGGGACAGTCCCAATTCACCCCTCCACTTT
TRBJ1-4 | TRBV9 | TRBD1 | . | CASSTGDNEKLFF | TGTGCCAGCAGTACAGGGGATAATGAAAAACTGTTTTTT
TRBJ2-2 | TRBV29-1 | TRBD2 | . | CSVATSGGASGELFF | TGCAGCGTCGCCACTAGCGGGGGGGCGTCCGGGGAGCTGTTTTTT
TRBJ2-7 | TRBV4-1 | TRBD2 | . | CASSRSGGEQYF | TGCGCCAGCAGCCGATCGGGAGGCGAGCAGTACTTC
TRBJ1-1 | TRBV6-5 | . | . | CASSLVGVTEAFF | TGTGCCAGCAGTTTAGTCGGGGTCACTGAAGCTTTCTTT
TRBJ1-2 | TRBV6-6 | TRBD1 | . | CASSPRTGSNYGYTF | TGTGCCAGCAGTCCCAGGACAGGGTCAAACTATGGCTACACCTTC
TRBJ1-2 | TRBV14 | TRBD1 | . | CASSQDRNYGYTF | TGTGCCAGCAGCCAGGACAGGAACTATGGCTACACCTTC
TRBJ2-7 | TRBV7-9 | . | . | CASSSDSAYEQYF | TGTGCCAGCAGCTCGGACAGCGCCTACGAGCAGTACTTC
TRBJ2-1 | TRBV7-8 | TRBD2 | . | CASSLGLAGGPIHEQFF | TGTGCCAGCAGCCTCGGACTAGCGGGAGGGCCTATCCATGAGCAGTTCTTC
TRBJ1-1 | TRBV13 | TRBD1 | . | CASSLGGQGEPEAFF | TGTGCCAGCAGCTTAGGGGGACAGGGAGAACCTGAAGCTTTCTTT
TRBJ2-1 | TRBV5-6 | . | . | CASSLDSRDEQFF | TGTGCCAGCAGCTTGGACAGTCGGGATGAGCAGTTCTTC
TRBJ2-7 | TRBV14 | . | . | CASSQVDSSYEQYF | TGTGCCAGCAGCCAAGTAGACAGCTCCTACGAGCAGTACTTC
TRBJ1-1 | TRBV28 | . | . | CASSPLGWGPEAFF | TGTGCCAGCAGTCCCCTAGGGTGGGGGCCTGAAGCTTTCTTT
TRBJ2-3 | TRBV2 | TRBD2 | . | CASSPQREGLGDTQYF | TGTGCCAGCAGTCCCCAGCGGGAGGGCCTAGGAGATACGCAGTATTTT
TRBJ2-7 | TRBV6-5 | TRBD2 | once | CASSYSTASAGDEQYF | TGTGCCAGCAGTTACTCGACTGCGTCAGCGGGAGACGAGCAGTACTTC
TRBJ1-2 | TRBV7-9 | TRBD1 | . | CASSLYRDSNYGYTF | TGTGCCAGCAGCCTTTACCGGGACAGCAACTATGGCTACACCTTC
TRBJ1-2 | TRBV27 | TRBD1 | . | CASSPLTGDRGYTF | TGTGCCAGCAGTCCCCTTACAGGGGATCGTGGCTACACCTTC
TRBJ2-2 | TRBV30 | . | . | CAWSVMTENTGELFF | TGTGCCTGGAGTGTCATGACAGAGAACACCGGGGAGCTGTTTTTT
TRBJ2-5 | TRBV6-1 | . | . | CASSDPSLTVETQYF | TGTGCCAGCAGTGATCCCAGTTTGACCGTGGAGACCCAGTACTTC
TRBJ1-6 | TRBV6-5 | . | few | CASSYALSYNSPLHF | TGTGCCAGCAGTTACGCGCTCAGCTATAATTCACCCCTCCACTTT
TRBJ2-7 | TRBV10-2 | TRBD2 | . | CASSEWTSGLYYEQYF | TGCGCCAGCAGTGAGTGGACTAGCGGGTTGTACTACGAGCAGTACTTC
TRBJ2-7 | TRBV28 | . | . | CASSLSGGDYEQYF | TGTGCCAGCAGTTTATCCGGGGGAGACTACGAGCAGTACTTC
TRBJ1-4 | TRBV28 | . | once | CASSQSGGKENEKLFF | TGTGCCAGCAGCCAGTCGGGGGGGAAAGAAAATGAAAAACTGTTTTTT
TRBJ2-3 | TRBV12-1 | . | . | CASSAYLAGGPTDTQYF | TGTGCCAGCAGCGCGTATCTAGCGGGAGGGCCAACAGATACGCAGTATTTT
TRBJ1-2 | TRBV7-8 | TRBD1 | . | CASSWTGVDGYTF | TGTGCCAGCAGCTGGACAGGGGTGGATGGCTACACCTTC
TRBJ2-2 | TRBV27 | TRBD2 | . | CASRSGGNTGELFF | TGTGCCAGCAGAAGCGGGGGGAACACCGGGGAGCTGTTTTTT
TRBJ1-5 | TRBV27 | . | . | CASSLGGSNQPQHF | TGTGCCAGCAGTTTAGGGGGCAGCAATCAGCCCCAGCATTTT
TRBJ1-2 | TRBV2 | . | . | CASSEGLTNYGYTF | TGTGCCAGCAGTGAAGGACTAACTAACTATGGCTACACCTTC
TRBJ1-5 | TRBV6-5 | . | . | CASSYAGSNQPQHF | TGTGCCAGCAGTTACGCGGGCAGCAATCAGCCCCAGCATTTT
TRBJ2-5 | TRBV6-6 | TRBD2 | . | CASSYWLAGNQETQYF | TGTGCCAGCAGTTACTGGCTAGCGGGGAACCAAGAGACCCAGTACTTC
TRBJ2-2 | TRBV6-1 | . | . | CASSEWTGSNTGELFF | TGTGCCAGCAGTGAATGGACCGGGTCCAACACCGGGGAGCTGTTTTTT
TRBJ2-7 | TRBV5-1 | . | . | CASSLTDGPYEQYF | TGCGCCAGCAGCTTGACCGACGGGCCCTACGAGCAGTACTTC
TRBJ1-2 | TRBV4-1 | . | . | CASSSTRGSRDGYTF | TGCGCCAGCAGTTCCACCCGAGGCAGCCGAGATGGCTACACCTTC
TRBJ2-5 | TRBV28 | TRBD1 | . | CASTPPVTGGLETQYF | TGTGCCAGCACCCCCCCCGTGACAGGGGGCCTGGAGACCCAGTACTTC
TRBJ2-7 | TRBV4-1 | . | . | CASSQDWGSLYEQYF | TGCGCCAGCAGCCAAGATTGGGGGAGTCTCTACGAGCAGTACTTC
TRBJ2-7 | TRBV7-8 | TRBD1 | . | CASSLARDRGYEQYF | TGTGCCAGCAGCTTAGCCCGGGACAGGGGCTACGAGCAGTACTTC
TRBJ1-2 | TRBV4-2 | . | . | CASSQVGDSDYGYTF | TGTGCCAGCAGCCAAGTAGGCGACTCAGACTATGGCTACACCTTC
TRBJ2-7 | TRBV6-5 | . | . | CASSSQRDNYEQYF | TGTGCCAGCAGTTCTCAGCGGGACAACTACGAGCAGTACTTC